The rows below give T cell receptor beta chains drawn from one sample of a study of T cell responses to AZD1222 COVID-19 vaccine. Using immunoSEQ multiplex PCR, the repertoire was profiled, and TCRdb retains in-frame clones only, with some absent. The data show some 190,000 clones, 88% seen once. The sample in question was peripheral blood, obtained on day 0 of AZD1222 vaccination. These receptor sequences come from an adult in good health. CDR3s include the opening cysteine and the closing phenylalanine or tryptophan.

J | V | CDR3
TRBJ1-1 | TRBV3-1/TRBV3-2 | CASSLQGANTEAFF
TRBJ2-7 | TRBV7-9 | CASTHGGGSHEQYF
TRBJ1-1 | TRBV5-1 | CASSLGWGRVTEAFF
TRBJ1-1 | TRBV19 | CASSMYPGTEAFF
TRBJ1-1 | TRBV4-2 | CASSRSGTGDMNTEAFF
TRBJ2-1 | TRBV18 | CASSPRWTGSDEQFF
TRBJ2-7 | TRBV5-4 | CASSYPQRGSYEQYF
TRBJ2-5 | TRBV10-3 | CAISGQGGKETQYF
TRBJ1-1 | TRBV6-5 | CASSPSRGSTEAFF
TRBJ1-4 | TRBV25-1 | CASSTGTDNEKLFF
TRBJ2-6 | TRBV6-2/TRBV6-3 | CASRSRLSFSGANVLTF
TRBJ2-6 | TRBV3-1/TRBV3-2 | CASSQPGANVLTF
TRBJ1-4 | TRBV5-1 | CASSPGTTATNEKLFF
TRBJ2-7 | TRBV27 | CASSLSISGLTYEQYF
TRBJ1-4 | TRBV7-6 | CASSPGGLSYEKLFF
TRBJ2-5 | TRBV6-5 | CASSDGRRKSETQYF
TRBJ2-2 | TRBV12-3/TRBV12-4 | CASIRGRIGELFF
TRBJ1-3 | TRBV11-2 | CASSGLRGSGNTIYF
TRBJ2-7 | TRBV11-3 | CASSFGKWGEQYF
TRBJ1-2 | TRBV4-1 | CASSQGRLKKPNYGYTF
TRBJ1-4 | TRBV30 | CAWSRQAGEKLFF
TRBJ1-4 | TRBV7-9 | CASSLGSGGPEKLFF
TRBJ2-7 | TRBV7-8 | CASSLGGVYEQYF
TRBJ2-7 | TRBV7-6 | CASSPRGGGTYEQYF
TRBJ2-5 | TRBV9 | CASSLRGNQETQYF
TRBJ2-1 | TRBV4-3 | CASSQGHEQFF
TRBJ2-1 | TRBV19 | CASQGVMIEQFF
TRBJ1-3 | TRBV5-1 | CASSLQGTVSGNTIYF
TRBJ2-7 | TRBV7-2 | CASSLGIGTRPEQYF
TRBJ1-1 | TRBV28 | CASSLKETEAFF
TRBJ2-7 | TRBV5-4 | CASSLYPYEQYF
TRBJ2-2 | TRBV11-3 | CASSLDLEAGELFF
TRBJ2-7 | TRBV7-9 | CASSAPADRYYEQYF
TRBJ2-1 | TRBV6-6 | CASNGQGPDEQFF
TRBJ1-3 | TRBV7-6 | CASSLARGRGNTIYF
TRBJ2-1 | TRBV2 | CASSISHTGGEQFF
TRBJ2-1 | TRBV7-3 | CASSFRAGGSYNEQFF
TRBJ2-7 | TRBV9 | CASSVEGANYEQYF
TRBJ2-7 | TRBV5-1 | CASSVNRGDYEQYF
TRBJ2-7 | TRBV7-3 | CASSLSDSSDEQYF
TRBJ2-3 | TRBV3-1/TRBV3-2 | CASRGLAGGPTDTQYF
TRBJ1-3 | TRBV30 | CAWSRTAGNTIYF